Below, 11 T cell receptor beta chains from the same sample are listed, as sequenced in a study of blood T cell repertoires in COVID-19 (TCRdb year 2020). Libraries came from the immunoSEQ multiplex PCR assay. Imported from immuneACCESS, the table was reduced by TCRdb to in-frame sequences with V and J called. These copies leave out some clones; in studies compared against another copy, an unresolved V gene accounts for under half, and the cause of the remainder is not known. This sample is represented by some 41,000 clones; roughly 87% of them were singletons. Around 10% of the sample lies in the top ten. Sequenced material: peripheral blood. The receptors here all came from a woman over 75 with active COVID-19.

This chain connects TRBV4-1 to TRBJ1-6, with D maybe TRBD1 (6 bases). The CDR3 is made up of 13 amino acids. Germline lookup yields CDR1 MGHRA and CDR2 YSYEKL. The V gene lost 1 base and the J gene lost 16 bases, with 14 bases spanning the gap. This CDR3 is CASSQVGDTELHF. In DNA form, the CDR3 reads TGCGCCAGCAGCCAAGTAGGGGACACCGAGCTCCACTTT.

The chain links TRBV20-1 to TRBJ1-5; TRBD1 is a possible D gene (6 bases). This CDR3 is 13 amino acids long. Trimming stripped 6 bases from V and 11 bases from J, with 20 bases between. Germline V lookup: CDR1 DFQATT, CDR2 SNEGSKA (reference sequence). The CDR3 DNA follows: TGCAGTGCGAGTGGGACACCGTATTCCGCCCAGCATTTT. It codes for CSASGTPYSAQHF.

In its sample, this clone was seen a few times. The J gene is TRBJ2-7, the V gene TRBV24-1, with 11 bases identical to TRBD2. The CDR3 spans 15 residues. From germline, CDR1 is KGHDR and CDR2 SFDVKD. V shed 2 bases, J shed 4 bases, and the junction held 3 bases outside the gene matches. This chain's CDR3 is CATSDSTSGGYEQYF. CDR3 in DNA: TGTGCCACCAGTGATTCCACTAGCGGGGGATACGAGCAGTACTTC.

The J gene is TRBJ2-5, the V gene TRBV28, with a weak D call TRBD1 (5 bases). V lost 6 bases to trimming and J lost 0 bases, with 11 bases between them. The CDR3 covers 14 residues. The V gene's germline CDR1 is MDHEN and CDR2 SYDVKM. CDR3 in DNA: TGTGCCAGCAGACAAACAGGCGACCAAGAGACCCAGTACTTC. Translating it yields CASRQTGDQETQYF.

V is TRBV7-2 and J is TRBJ2-3, with TRBD2 identical over 14 bases. V lost 5 bases, J lost 10 bases, and 8 bases stayed unmatched. The germline V gene encodes CDR1 SGHTA and CDR2 FQGNSA. The CDR3 is 15 residues long. CDR3 DNA sequence: TGTGCCAGCAGCCCAGGACTAGCGGGGGGTTCGCCGCAGTATTTT. This codes for CASSPGLAGGSPQYF.

This clone was counted a single time. The chain couples TRBV18 to TRBJ1-1; D may be TRBD1 (5 bases). V was pared by 6 bases and J by 1 base, with 9 bases between. The CDR3 is 13 amino acids. Germline V lookup: CDR1 KGHSH, CDR2 LQKENI. CDR3 sequence (DNA): TGTGCCAGCTCTACAGGACAGAACACTGAAGCTTTCTTT. Translating it yields CASSTGQNTEAFF.

The gene calls are TRBV4-1 and TRBJ2-3, with 9 nucleotides matching TRBD2. Germline V gives CDR1 MGHRA, CDR2 YSYEKL. V dropped 5 bases and J dropped 7; count of bases not matched to a gene: 13. The CDR3 covers 16 residues. DNA of the CDR3: TGCGCCAGCAGCGTAGCGGGGGCCTCCCTCACGAATACGCAGTATTTT. It codes for CASSVAGASLTNTQYF.

This chain connects TRBV2 to TRBJ2-1, with 7 bases aligning to TRBD1. CDR3 size: 13 residues. Germline V gene sequence: CDR1 SNHLY, CDR2 FYNNEI. The V and J ends lost 8 bases and 3 bases, in that order; junction bases with no gene match: 4. The CDR3 DNA follows: TGTGCCAGCGACCGGGACAGCTACAATGAGCAGTTCTTC. This translates into CASDRDSYNEQFF.

This rearrangement joins TRBV7-9 to TRBJ1-6; no firm D call. Per the germline V gene, CDR1 is SEHNR and CDR2 is FQNEAQ (reference sequence). The CDR3 loop spans 14 amino acids. V was cut by 5 bases and J by 9 bases, with 14 bases left in between. The CDR3 sequence: CASSPGTGSSPLHF. CDR3 DNA: TGTGCCAGCAGCCCCGGTACGGGAAGTTCACCCCTCCACTTT.

This clone has only a few counts. This sequence joins TRBV9 and TRBJ1-6; D not certain. This CDR3 comprises 14 residues. The germline CDR1 and CDR2 sequences are SGDLS and YYNGEE. Trimming removed 6 bases from V and 7 bases from J, with 14 bases in between. The CDR3 DNA reads as TGTGCCAGCAAGAAGGGTAGCGCCAATTCACCCCTCCACTTT. Its translation is CASKKGSANSPLHF.

This chain's CDR3 is CASSPFTSGNSGANVLTF. The CDR3 nucleotides read TGCGCCAGCAGCCCTTTTACTAGCGGCAACTCTGGGGCCAACGTCCTGACTTTC. The rearrangement links TRBV4-3 to TRBJ2-6, with 8 bases lining up with TRBD2. After removal of 4 bases from V and 0 bases from J, the junction contained 8 bases not matched to a gene. The CDR3 is made up of 18 amino acids. Germline assignment: CDR1 LGHNA and CDR2 YSLEER.